Below, one TCR beta chain is given with its context. These data belong to a study of PD-L1 blockade in urothelial cancer. Background on the study: Beginning in about 2014, patients received atezolizumab, given as 1,200 mg intravenously every 3 weeks. Blood-derived samples held a median approximately 150,000 T cells.

Germline V CDR1 and CDR2: MGHRA, YSYEKL. Deletions cut 0 bases from V and 0 bases from J, with 9 bases between. CDR3 length equals 16 residues. Time point meaning: pretreatment peripheral blood. The study enrolled patients with locally advanced or metastatic urothelial carcinoma. Here immunoSEQ multiplex PCR was the method, and the copy in TCRdb shows in-frame clones only, minus some. The sample includes 85,000 to 95,000 clones, nearly 90% seen only once; the top ten take around 1.5%. The sequence was obtained from a man between 60 and 75 years old with urothelial cancer. J is TRBJ2-1 and V is TRBV4-1, with D uncertain. Source: PBMCs, taken around atezolizumab (anti-PD-L1) treatment. This CDR3 reads CASSQDSTASYNEQFF. CDR3 nucleotide sequence: TGCGCCAGCAGCCAAGATAGTACCGCCTCCTACAATGAGCAGTTCTTC.